A single sample gave rise to the 14 T cell receptor beta chains below, sequenced in a study of blood T cell repertoires in COVID-19. Measured with immunoSEQ multiplex PCR; TCRdb has only the in-frame clones, and not every one. The sample lists about 150,000 clones; approximately 80% were seen once. Material: peripheral blood. All receptors derive from a woman aged 55 to 70 with COVID-19, enrolled during active disease.

This chain uses TRBV19 with TRBJ1-5, with TRBD1 as a possible D gene (6 bases). CDR3 size: 15 residues. Trimming pared 5 bases from V and 5 bases from J, leaving 16 bases between. The germline V gene has CDR1 LNHDA and CDR2 SQIVND (reference sequence). CDR3 DNA sequence: TGTGCCAGTAGTTTCCTGACAGGAGTGGATCAGCCCCAGCATTTT. Encoded protein: CASSFLTGVDQPQHF.

This chain joins TRBV11-2 and TRBJ2-7; TRBD2 might be the D (5 bases). The CDR3 sequence is 13 residues long. CDR1 is SGHAT, CDR2 FQNNGV, per germline. Trimming stripped 3 bases from V and 3 bases from J, with 9 bases between. This CDR3 is CASSFSRDYEQYV. CDR3 bases: TGTGCCAGCAGCTTCAGCCGGGACTACGAGCAGTACGTC.

The rearrangement joins TRBV6-5 to TRBJ1-5, with D uncertain. The V and J ends lost 6 bases and 1 base respectively, with 10 bases between them. Germline-derived CDR1 and CDR2 are MNHEY and SVGAGI. The CDR3 totals 14 residues. The CDR3 nucleotides read TGTGCCAGCAGCCGCGGAGCCAGCAATCAGCCCCAGCATTTT. It translates to CASSRGASNQPQHF.

The chain uses TRBV6-5 and TRBJ2-3; TRBD2 matches at 10 bases. The CDR3 has 15 amino acids. The V gene end was trimmed by 2 bases and the J gene end by 7 bases; junction bases not matched to a gene: 6. CDR1 is MNHEY and CDR2 is SVGAGI in the germline V gene. The CDR3: CASSYEASGSNTQYF. The CDR3 bases are TGTGCCAGCAGTTACGAGGCTAGCGGGAGTAATACGCAGTATTTT.

The rearrangement uses TRBV25-1 and TRBJ1-6; maybe TRBD1 (5 bases). Trimming pared 4 bases from V and 7 bases from J, leaving 11 bases between. CDR1 and CDR2 (germline): MGHDK, SYGVNS. This CDR3 region has 14 residues. Here the CDR3 reads CASSAPGSNSPLHF. The CDR3 region has the DNA TGTGCCAGCAGTGCCCCAGGGTCCAATTCACCCCTCCACTTT.

With regard to this clone: This CDR3 is also generated by other DNA sequences in the sample. This chain joins TRBV9 and TRBJ1-1; D remains unclear. Germline V CDR1 and CDR2: SGDLS, YYNGEE. The CDR3 totals 14 residues. With 0 bases removed from V and 4 bases from J, the gap between germline ends came to 10 bases. The CDR3 reads CASSVVSGSTEAFF. CDR3 coding DNA: TGTGCCAGCAGCGTAGTTTCGGGGAGCACTGAAGCTTTCTTT. The full variable domain, in which reference TRBV9 and TRBJ1-1 provide the parts outside the CDR3, is DSGVTQTPKHLITATGQRVTLRCSPRSGDLSVYWYQQSLDQGLQFLIQYYNGEERAKGNILERFSAQQFPDLHSELNLSSLELGDSALYFCASSVVSGSTEAFFGQGTRLTVV.

This rearrangement joins TRBV6-2 or TRBV6-3 to TRBJ1-6; 7 bases fit TRBD1. Germline values: CDR1 MNHEY, CDR2 SVGEGT. V gave up 5 bases and J gave up 0 bases; unmatched junction bases: 7. The CDR3 contains 17 residues. This CDR3 reads CASSVDRASSYNSPLHF. DNA of the CDR3: TGTGCCAGCAGTGTTGACAGGGCCAGCTCCTATAATTCACCCCTCCACTTT.

The chain employs TRBV11-2 and TRBJ1-1; 8 nucleotides match TRBD1. There are 14 residues in the CDR3. The ends lost 5 bases at V and 3 bases at J; junction bases unmatched: 5. The germline CDR1 and CDR2 sequences are SGHAT and FQNNGV. For the CDR3, the DNA is TGTGCCAGCAGCCCCGGACAGGGCCACACTGAAGCTTTCTTT. Translated: CASSPGQGHTEAFF.

V gene TRBV7-8 combines with J gene TRBJ2-1, with a tentative D call TRBD2 (5 bases). Trimming removed 0 bases from V and 8 bases from J, with 20 bases in between. This CDR3 comprises 17 residues. Per germline, CDR1 SGHVS and CDR2 FQNEAQ. The CDR3 reads CASSLASPLADKYEQFF. In DNA, the CDR3 is TGTGCCAGCAGCTTAGCGTCTCCCCTAGCTGATAAGTATGAGCAGTTCTTC.

This chain joins TRBV3-1 (or the pseudogene TRBV3-2) and TRBJ2-5; maybe TRBD2 (5 bases). V lost 3 bases, J lost 5 bases, and 10 bases lay in between. The germline gives CDR1 LGHDT, CDR2 YNNKEL (reference sequence). The CDR3 length is 13 residues. CDR3 nucleotides: TGTGCCAGCAGCCATGGCGGGTTGGAGACCCAGTACTTC. Translated, it gives CASSHGGLETQYF.

The gene calls are TRBV24-1 and TRBJ1-2; TRBD1 matches 9 bases. The CDR3 runs 14 residues. Germline loops: CDR1 KGHDR, CDR2 SFDVKD. The trim removed 9 bases at V and 2 bases at J, leaving 6 bases unmatched. In nucleotides, the CDR3 is TGTGCCACCCTACAGGGGGCGTCAAACTATGGCTACACCTTC. This gives the protein CATLQGASNYGYTF.

The DNA of the CDR3 is TGTGCCAGCTCACCGTTGGCAGGGGGCGAAGCTTTCTTT. It is translated as CASSPLAGGEAFF. The chain joins TRBV18 to TRBJ1-1; 8 bases map to TRBD1. The CDR3 totals 13 residues. J gave up 8 bases and V 3 bases, and 5 bases lay outside the gene matches. Germline loops: CDR1 KGHSH, CDR2 LQKENI.

The rearrangement uses TRBV6-2 or TRBV6-3 and TRBJ1-4; possibly TRBD1 for D (5 bases). The V gene's germline CDR1 is MNHEY and CDR2 SVGEGT. The V end lost 4 bases, the J end lost 0 bases, and 12 bases lay between the germline ends. There are 16 residues in the CDR3. The CDR3, as DNA: TGTGCCAGCAGTTTCGGGACTTCTTCAACTAATGAAAAACTGTTTTTT. Translation gives CASSFGTSSTNEKLFF.

This clone was counted only a few times. The chain couples TRBV12-3 or TRBV12-4 to TRBJ1-1; unclear D gene. V lost 6 bases to trimming and J lost 11 bases, with 16 bases between them. The CDR3 spans 12 residues. The CDR3 region is CASSPRQRMAFF. As DNA, the CDR3 is TGTGCCAGCAGCCCCCGGCAGAGGATGGCTTTCTTT.